What follows are 22 T cell receptor beta chains derived from one specimen sequenced in a study of T cell responses to AZD1222 COVID-19 vaccine. Sequencing was performed with immunoSEQ multiplex PCR; in TCRdb, only in-frame clones are kept and a portion is missing. The sample carries about 100,000 clones, roughly 90% recorded once. The starting material was peripheral blood, obtained on day 0 of MenACWY control vaccination. The source is an adult in good health.

The rearrangement links TRBV2 to TRBJ1-1; D is possibly TRBD1 (5 bases). Trimming cost V 2 bases and J 11 bases, with 12 bases left between them. CDR1 is SNHLY and CDR2 is FYNNEI in the germline V gene. CDR3 length equals 12 residues. The CDR3 region has the DNA TGTGCCAGCAGTGAACCAGGGAGGGTTGCTTTCTTT. As protein: CASSEPGRVAFF.

This clone occurred many times. CDR3 residues: CASSLGTASYNEQFF. As DNA, the CDR3 is TGTGCCAGCAGCTTAGGGACAGCGTCCTACAATGAGCAGTTCTTC. This sequence joins TRBV7-6 and TRBJ2-1; the D gene is possibly TRBD1 (6 bases). The germline V gene has CDR1 SGHVS and CDR2 FNYEAQ. The CDR3 runs 15 residues. Trimming took off 1 base at V and 1 base at J, with 8 bases between the two ends.

This sequence joins TRBV20-1 and TRBJ2-1; D possibly corresponds to TRBD2 (6 bases). From germline, CDR1 is DFQATT and CDR2 SNEGSKA (reference sequence). The CDR3 totals 11 residues. The CDR3 spells CRSGVSNEQFF. CDR3 DNA sequence: TGCAGGTCGGGGGTTTCCAATGAGCAGTTCTTC.

The genes are TRBV24-1 and TRBJ1-5, with TRBD1 as a possible D gene (6 bases). The CDR3 runs to 15 residues. The germline V and J ends were trimmed by 8 bases and 1 base, with 14 bases remaining between them. CDR1 and CDR2 from the germline V gene are KGHDR and SFDVKD. Here the CDR3 reads CATNPTGESNQPQHF. The CDR3 bases are TGTGCCACCAACCCGACAGGTGAGAGCAATCAGCCCCAGCATTTT.

The V and J genes are TRBV30 and TRBJ1-2; tentatively, D is TRBD1 (6 bases). The CDR3 sequence is 13 residues long. Trimming removed 1 base from V and 4 bases from J, with 10 bases in between. Germline values: CDR1 GTSNPN, CDR2 SVGIG (reference sequence). CDR3 bases: TGTGCCTGGAGTGAGGGACAACTCTATGGCTACACCTTC. Protein: CAWSEGQLYGYTF. The whole variable domain, filled in from reference TRBV30 and TRBJ1-2, reads SQTIHQWPATLVQPVGSPLSLECTVEGTSNPNLYWYRQAAGRGLQLLFYSVGIGQISSEVPQNLSASRPQDRQFILSSKKLLLSDSGFYLCAWSEGQLYGYTFGSGTRLTVV.

This clone was counted a single time. V and J are TRBV6-5 and TRBJ2-4; perhaps D is TRBD1 or TRBD2 (5 bases each). Germline CDR1 MNHEY, CDR2 SVGAGI. V lost 11 bases to trimming and J lost 3 bases, with 14 bases between them. The CDR3 is made up of 13 amino acids. The CDR3 coding sequence is TGTGCCGTGGGGCCCGGGGTCAAAAACATTCAGTACTTC. This encodes CAVGPGVKNIQYF.

The chain joins TRBV4-1 to TRBJ1-1; D uncertain. The germline CDR1 and CDR2 sequences are MGHRA and YSYEKL. This CDR3 contains 15 residues. V was pared by 4 bases and J by 1 base, with 13 bases between. The CDR3 region is CASSPNSASNTEAFF. CDR3 nucleotides: TGCGCCAGCAGCCCCAACAGTGCCTCGAACACTGAAGCTTTCTTT.

The rearrangement joins TRBV29-1 to TRBJ2-7; TRBD1 is a possible D gene (5 bases). The CDR3 runs 13 residues. V lost 2 bases and J lost 5, with 13 bases in between. Germline lookup yields CDR1 SQVTM and CDR2 ANQGSEA. The CDR3 DNA is TGCAGCGTTGAACGGCAGGGTTCGAACGAGCAGTACTTC. The encoded protein is CSVERQGSNEQYF.

V is TRBV5-1 and J is TRBJ1-6, with 7 nucleotides matching TRBD1. The ends lost 0 bases at V and 8 bases at J; junction bases unmatched: 5. This CDR3 has 15 amino acids. Germline V gives CDR1 SGHRS, CDR2 YFSETQ. The DNA of the CDR3 is TGCGCCAGCAGCTTGGCGCAGGGGGGAGATTCACCCCTCCACTTT. This translates into CASSLAQGGDSPLHF. The whole variable domain, filled in from reference TRBV5-1 and TRBJ1-6, reads KAGVTQTPRYLIKTRGQQVTLSCSPISGHRSVSWYQQTPGQGLQFLFEYFSETQRNKGNFPGRFSGRQFSNSRSEMNVSTLELGDSALYLCASSLAQGGDSPLHFGNGTRLTVT.

The chain is built from TRBV28 and TRBJ1-1; no firm D call. This CDR3 is 16 amino acids long. Germline V lookup: CDR1 MDHEN, CDR2 SYDVKM. Between the trimmed V and J ends, which lost 6 bases and 1 base, there was a span of 18 bases. This chain's CDR3 is CASSPNSVTPNTEAFF. Here the CDR3 DNA reads TGTGCCAGCAGCCCAAACAGCGTAACCCCGAACACTGAAGCTTTCTTT.

This clone is a singleton in its sample. The chain links TRBV28 to TRBJ2-7; 8 bases are shared with TRBD2. Germline values: CDR1 MDHEN, CDR2 SYDVKM. V gave up 5 bases and J gave up 6 bases; unmatched junction bases: 15. This CDR3 contains 16 residues. CDR3 loop: CASSTPGGGALAEQYF. The CDR3 nucleotides read TGTGCCAGCAGTACACCGGGAGGGGGGGCGCTTGCCGAGCAGTACTTC. The whole variable domain, filled in from reference TRBV28 and TRBJ2-7, reads DVKVTQSSRYLVKRTGEKVFLECVQDMDHENMFWYRQDPGLGLRLIYFSYDVKMKEKGDIPEGYSVSREKKERFSLILESASTNQTSMYLCASSTPGGGALAEQYFGPGTRLTVT.

This sequence joins TRBV6-5 and TRBJ1-2; D may be TRBD1 (5 bases). CDR1 MNHEY and CDR2 SVGAGI come from the germline V gene. V lost 6 bases, J lost 4 bases, and 9 bases lay in between. CDR3 length: 12 amino acids. In DNA form, the CDR3 reads TGTGCCAGCAGCCCAGGGACCTATGGCTACACCTTC. Protein: CASSPGTYGYTF.

In its sample, this clone was seen once. This chain connects TRBV25-1 to TRBJ1-1, with D tentatively TRBD1 (5 bases). The CDR3 has 15 amino acids. Looked up from germline, CDR1 is MGHDK and CDR2 is SYGVNS. The V end lost 5 bases, the J end lost 5 bases, and 18 bases lay between the germline ends. The CDR3 sequence: CASSPGPGKGTEAFF. The CDR3 DNA sequence: TGTGCCAGCAGTCCGGGGCCAGGGAAAGGAACTGAAGCTTTCTTT.

The genes are TRBV28 and TRBJ2-1; D ambiguous. The V end lost 4 bases, the J end lost 0 bases, and 10 bases lay between the germline ends. In germline, CDR1 is MDHEN, CDR2 SYDVKM. CDR3 length: 15 residues. DNA for the CDR3: TGTGCCAGCAGTTACTATTGGAGCTCCTACAATGAGCAGTTCTTC. Its protein product is CASSYYWSSYNEQFF.

The chain recombines TRBV19 with TRBJ1-6, with 9 bases aligning to TRBD1. V shed 5 bases and J 7 bases; nucleotides not matched to a gene: 9. Germline V lookup: CDR1 LNHDA, CDR2 SQIVND (reference sequence). The CDR3 runs to 16 residues. CDR3 amino acids: CASSRTGTGINSPLHF. The CDR3 nucleotides read TGTGCCAGTAGTCGTACCGGGACAGGGATCAATTCACCCCTCCACTTT. Full variable domain (outside the CDR3, taken from reference TRBV19 and TRBJ1-6): DGGITQSPKYLFRKEGQNVTLSCEQNLNHDAMYWYRQDPGQGLRLIYYSQIVNDFQKGDIAEGYSVSREKKESFPLTVTSAQKNPTAFYLCASSRTGTGINSPLHFGNGTRLTVT.

The chain recombines TRBV5-1 with TRBJ1-2, with no clear D. The germline V and J ends were trimmed by 0 bases and 6 bases, with 9 bases remaining between them. The CDR3 is 13 residues long. Per the germline V gene, CDR1 is SGHRS and CDR2 is YFSETQ. The CDR3 DNA is TGCGCCAGCAGCTTGGGACGGGGTGATGGCTACACCTTC. Its protein is CASSLGRGDGYTF. The entire variable domain, with the rest obtained from reference TRBV5-1 and TRBJ1-2, is as follows: KAGVTQTPRYLIKTRGQQVTLSCSPISGHRSVSWYQQTPGQGLQFLFEYFSETQRNKGNFPGRFSGRQFSNSRSEMNVSTLELGDSALYLCASSLGRGDGYTFGSGTRLTVV.

This chain links TRBV10-3 with TRBJ2-7; 7 nucleotides agree with TRBD1. The germline gives CDR1 ENHRY, CDR2 SYGVKD. CDR3 length: 14 amino acids. The V and J ends lost 6 bases and 3 bases, in that order; junction bases with no gene match: 8. The CDR3: CAISRPGQFYEQYF. The CDR3 DNA follows: TGTGCCATCAGCCGACCGGGACAGTTCTACGAGCAGTACTTC.

The CDR3 bases are TGCGCCAGCAGCCAAGATACCCCGACAGATACGCAGTATTTT. Translation gives CASSQDTPTDTQYF. This rearrangement joins TRBV4-1 to TRBJ2-3; D not certain. The V and J ends lost 0 bases and 3 bases respectively, with 7 bases between them. CDR1 MGHRA and CDR2 YSYEKL come from the germline V gene. This CDR3 is built from 14 residues.

This chain joins TRBV5-1 and TRBJ1-1; 7 bases are shared with TRBD1. This CDR3 spans 12 amino acids. CDR1 is SGHRS, CDR2 YFSETQ, per germline. With 4 bases clipped from V and 8 bases from J, the junction kept 5 bases outside the gene matches. Written as DNA, the CDR3 is TGCGCCAGCAGCGTGGACAGGAGCGAAGCTTTCTTT. This codes for CASSVDRSEAFF.

As regards this clone: Relative to the germline gene, one junction end is altered; a read error may explain this. The chain carries TRBV14 and TRBJ1-1; no clear D gene. Germline-derived CDR1 and CDR2 are SGHDN and FVKESK. This CDR3 is 12 amino acids long. The CDR3 region is CASSQGVGYKIF. In DNA form, the CDR3 reads TGTGCCAGCAGCCAAGGAGTAGGATACAAGATTTTT. The whole variable domain, remainder taken from reference TRBV14 and TRBJ1-1, is EAGVTQFPSHSVIEKGQTVTLRCDPISGHDNLYWYRRVMGKEIKFLLHFVKESKQDESGMPNNRFLAERTGGTYSTLKVQPAELEDSGVYFCASSQGVGYKIFGQGTRLTVV.

The chain employs TRBV2 and TRBJ1-3, with a weak D call TRBD1 (5 bases). V lost 7 bases and J lost 3, with 19 bases in between. The CDR3 covers 16 residues. Germline CDR1 and CDR2: SNHLY and FYNNEI. The CDR3 coding sequence is TGTGCCAGCACCGGGAGGGGAAGGGCTTATGGAAACACCATATATTTT. It codes for CASTGRGRAYGNTIYF. Full variable domain (outside the CDR3, taken from reference TRBV2 and TRBJ1-3): EPEVTQTPSHQVTQMGQEVILRCVPISNHLYFYWYRQILGQKVEFLVSFYNNEISEKSEIFDDQFSVERPDGSNFTLKIRSTKLEDSAMYFCASTGRGRAYGNTIYFGEGSWLTVV.

V and J are TRBV6-5 and TRBJ1-2, with 7 positions matching TRBD1. V trimming: 11 bases; J trimming: 4 bases; junction bases outside the gene matches: 10. The CDR3 totals 13 residues. The V gene's germline CDR1 is MNHEY and CDR2 SVGAGI. CDR3 residues: CADPGTESYGYTF. The DNA for the CDR3 is TGTGCCGACCCCGGGACAGAGAGCTATGGCTACACCTTC.